The T cell receptor (beta chain) described here comes from a study of T-cell memory formation after mild COVID-19. Study results and caveats: Pre-infection memory already had some responding clones, implying cross-reactive memory joined. Clones that got smaller from day 15 to 85 had even CD4/CD8, while clones growing later tipped toward CD4+. Second-wave clones that peaked on day 37 lacked confirmed SARS-CoV-2 specificity.

This CDR3 has 15 residues. V dropped 2 bases and J dropped 2 bases, with 10 bases sitting between them. CDR1 is SGHRS, CDR2 YFSETQ, per germline. TCRdb reprocessed the 5' RACE reads via MiXCR and lists one record per CDR3 protein. The top ten hold 2.5% to 3.5% of the sample, which has approximately 210,000 distinct CDR3 sequences, roughly a tenth seen once. A word on this clonotype: Its antigen is unknown.

Sample: PBMCs or a T cell subset sorted from them (not recorded which). The chain is built from TRBV5-1 and TRBJ1-4; TRBD1 might be the D (5 bases). The clonotype comes from a young man who had mild COVID-19 (a few samples of this study predate the infection). Cell type and time point are not known. The CDR3 nucleotides read TGCGCCAGCAGCTTTACCGGGGGGACTAATGAAAAACTGTTTTTT. Residues: CASSFTGGTNEKLFF.